These T cell receptor beta chains were read from a single sample in a study of blood T cell repertoires in COVID-19. TCRdb's table, derived via immunoSEQ multiplex PCR, lists solely in-frame clones and lacks some. Counted here are under 250,000 clones, approximately 88% occurring once; the ten biggest clones make up roughly 6%. The sample consisted of peripheral blood. These receptors originate from a woman under 40 with COVID-19, enrolled during active disease. Each CDR3 is given with its conserved first and last residue. A D gene is named only where the DNA matches it firmly. Part of the rows lack a size; the others show once, few, many or a class for expanded clones.

D	size	V	J	DNA	CDR3
.	.	TRBV6-6	TRBJ1-5	TGTGCCAGCAGTTACCGATACAGGGCCGAGAATCAGCCCCAGCATTTT	CASSYRYRAENQPQHF
TRBD2	once	TRBV5-4	TRBJ2-1	TGTGCCAGCAGCTTACTAGCGGGAGGTGGTGAGCAGTTCTTC	CASSLLAGGGEQFF
TRBD2	.	TRBV10-3	TRBJ2-1	TGTGCCATCATGTGGCGGGAGGGCGATGAGCAGTTCTTC	CAIMWREGDEQFF
.	.	TRBV28	TRBJ2-1	TGTGCCAGCAGTACAGGGTCAGTGAATGAGCAGTTCTTC	CASSTGSVNEQFF
.	once	TRBV19	TRBJ1-1	TGTGCCAGTAGTACAGGTAATTCTGAAGCTTTCTTT	CASSTGNSEAFF
.	.	TRBV18	TRBJ1-2	TGTGCCAGCTCACCGGACAGAGGTGGTAAAGGCTACACCTTC	CASSPDRGGKGYTF
TRBD2	.	TRBV6-2/TRBV6-3	TRBJ2-3	TGTGCCAGCAGTCGCTGGACTAGCGGGGGGGCGGGCACAGATACGCAGTATTTT	CASSRWTSGGAGTDTQYF
.	.	TRBV15	TRBJ2-6	TGTGCCACCAGCAGAGCGAGCTCTGGGGCCAACGTCCTGACTTTC	CATSRASSGANVLTF
TRBD2	.	TRBV6-2/TRBV6-3	TRBJ2-2	TGTGCCAGCAGTTCCACCCTCCGGGGAGGGACCGGGGAGCTGTTTTTT	CASSSTLRGGTGELFF
.	.	TRBV7-2	TRBJ1-1	TGTGCCAGCACCCCCGAGAAACCATTCTACACTGAAGCTTTCTTT	CASTPEKPFYTEAFF
.	.	TRBV25-1	TRBJ1-3	TGTGCCAGCAGTGAGCTCGACGGCGGAATCCGTGGAAACACCATATATTTT	CASSELDGGIRGNTIYF
.	.	TRBV28	TRBJ1-5	TGTGCCAGCAGTTCAACGTCTGCTATTGCCCAGCATTTT	CASSSTSAIAQHF
TRBD2	.	TRBV7-7	TRBJ2-3	TGTGCCCTTCCGGGACTAGCGGGAGCTGGCACAGATACGCAGTATTTT	CALPGLAGAGTDTQYF
.	.	TRBV29-1	TRBJ1-2	TGCAGCGTTGAACAGGGGACCGACGGCTACACCTTC	CSVEQGTDGYTF
.	.	TRBV19	TRBJ2-1	TGTGCCAGTAGTATCAAGCGGAATGAGCAGTTCTTC	CASSIKRNEQFF
TRBD1	once	TRBV7-2	TRBJ2-1	TGTGCCAGCAGCTGGGACTCCGGGACAGGGGGATACAATGAGCAGTTCTTC	CASSWDSGTGGYNEQFF
TRBD1	.	TRBV5-4	TRBJ2-1	TGTGCCAGTCGGGACAGGGGGAACAATGAGCAGTTCTTC	CASRDRGNNEQFF
.	.	TRBV27	TRBJ1-5	TGTGCCAGCAGTTTGGACAGCGGAATGACGCCCCAGCATTTT	CASSLDSGMTPQHF
TRBD1	.	TRBV5-4	TRBJ2-5	TGTGCCAGCAGCTCCGCCGGGACAGAGGACGAGACCCAGTACTTC	CASSSAGTEDETQYF
TRBD1	.	TRBV19	TRBJ2-7	TGTGCCAGTACACGAGGACAGGGATACTACGAGCAGTACTTC	CASTRGQGYYEQYF
.	.	TRBV5-8	TRBJ2-4	TGTGCCAGCAGCTCCGGGACCAAAAACATTCAGTACTTC	CASSSGTKNIQYF
TRBD1	.	TRBV14	TRBJ1-2	TGTGCCAGCAGCCAAGAGGGACAGGGAAACTATGGCTACACCTTC	CASSQEGQGNYGYTF
TRBD2	.	TRBV27	TRBJ2-5	TGTGCCAGCAGTCCCGGACTAGCGGGAGGGGGGGATCAGGGGACCCAGTACTTC	CASSPGLAGGGDQGTQYF
.	.	TRBV3-1/TRBV3-2	TRBJ1-3	TGTGCCAGCAGCCAAGTTCAGGGAACTGGAAACACCATATATTTT	CASSQVQGTGNTIYF
TRBD2	.	TRBV10-3	TRBJ2-1	TGTGCCATCAGCGGACTAGCGGGTGACTACAATGAGCAGTTCTTC	CAISGLAGDYNEQFF
TRBD2	medium-sized	TRBV30	TRBJ2-6	TGTGCCGGGGATGGGGGGGGAGGGGCCAACGTCCTGACTTTC	CAGDGGGGANVLTF
.	.	TRBV28	TRBJ1-1	TGTGCCAGCAAAGTACAGGGTAGCCAGGCTGAAGCTTTCTTT	CASKVQGSQAEAFF
TRBD1	few	TRBV5-1	TRBJ1-6	TGCGCCAGCAGCAACGGCCCCACCGGGACAGGGTATAATTCACCCCTCCACTTT	CASSNGPTGTGYNSPLHF
TRBD1	.	TRBV18	TRBJ2-2	TGTGCCAGCTCAACCCGACAGGGCACCGGGGAGCTGTTTTTT	CASSTRQGTGELFF
TRBD1	.	TRBV27	TRBJ2-7	TGTGCCAGCAGTTACGGGACAGGCGTCTACGAGCAGTACTTC	CASSYGTGVYEQYF
.	.	TRBV5-1	TRBJ2-7	TGCGCCAGCAGCTTGGAGCAGGGGACCTACGAGCAGTACTTC	CASSLEQGTYEQYF
TRBD1	once	TRBV27	TRBJ1-5	TGTGCCAGCAGTCCCCGGACAGGGCCTAGCAATAGCAATCAGCCCCAGCATTTT	CASSPRTGPSNSNQPQHF
TRBD1	.	TRBV7-9	TRBJ2-2	TGTGCCAGCAGCCCATCGGGGACAGGGGGTAACACCGGGGAGCTGTTTTTT	CASSPSGTGGNTGELFF
TRBD1	.	TRBV7-8	TRBJ1-2	TGTGCCAGCAGCCGACAGGGGGCCTATGGCTACACCTTC	CASSRQGAYGYTF
.	.	TRBV19	TRBJ1-2	TGTGCCAGTAGTGTCCGGAGAGATGGCTACACCTTC	CASSVRRDGYTF
TRBD1	.	TRBV29-1	TRBJ2-7	TGCAGCGTTCAGATTACAGGGGTTGGCTCCTACGAGCAGTACTTC	CSVQITGVGSYEQYF
.	.	TRBV6-5	TRBJ1-2	TGTGCCAGCAGTTACAACAGACACTATGGCTACACCTTC	CASSYNRHYGYTF
.	.	TRBV20-1	TRBJ2-3	TGCAGTGCTAGTACGGGTGGGACAGATACGCAGTATTTT	CSASTGGTDTQYF
.	.	TRBV28	TRBJ2-7	TGTGCCAGCAGTTTGGCCAGTGCTTCCTACGAGCAGTACTTC	CASSLASASYEQYF
TRBD1	.	TRBV19	TRBJ1-5	TGTGCCAGTAGTGTTAACAGGGGGGTCAATCAGCCCCAGCATTTT	CASSVNRGVNQPQHF
.	once	TRBV6-1	TRBJ1-2	TGTGCCAGCAGTGAAGTCCAGGCAGGGTTAGGCTACACCTTC	CASSEVQAGLGYTF
.	few	TRBV7-2	TRBJ1-1	TGTGCCAGCAGCACACGGAGGAGGACTGAAGCTTTCTTT	CASSTRRRTEAFF
TRBD2	.	TRBV6-1	TRBJ2-3	TGTGCCAGCAGTGGCTTGACTAGCGGGGACCGCACAGATACGCAGTATTTT	CASSGLTSGDRTDTQYF
.	medium-sized	TRBV4-2	TRBJ2-6	TGTGCCAGCAGCCAAGGGATGGACAGCAGCTCTGGGGCCAACGTCCTGACTTTC	CASSQGMDSSSGANVLTF
.	.	TRBV7-6	TRBJ2-1	TGTGCCAGCAGCTTAAGGAGGGACAGCTCCTACAATGAGCAGTTCTTC	CASSLRRDSSYNEQFF
TRBD2	.	TRBV19	TRBJ2-3	TGTGCCAGTTCCCCGGGAGGGACCTCAGATACGCAGTATTTT	CASSPGGTSDTQYF
TRBD1	.	TRBV27	TRBJ1-2	TGTGCCAGCAGTTTAGGGACAGGGGTGGATGGCTACACCTTC	CASSLGTGVDGYTF
.	.	TRBV12-3/TRBV12-4	TRBJ2-3	TGTGCCAGCAGTAGGGGTCGCACAGATACGCAGTATTTT	CASSRGRTDTQYF
.	.	TRBV7-9	TRBJ2-7	TGTGCCAGCAGCTTAGTTGAGGCGCAAGAGCAGTACTTC	CASSLVEAQEQYF
.	.	TRBV29-1	TRBJ2-4	TGCAGCGCCCAAAGTGGGGCCCGGGTTGGAAAAAACATTCAGTACTTC	CSAQSGARVGKNIQYF
TRBD1	.	TRBV19	TRBJ2-2	TGTGCCAGTATGATCGGGACAGTTAACACCGGGGAGCTGTTTTTT	CASMIGTVNTGELFF